The present T cell receptor beta chain was sequenced within a study of spatial heterogeneity in lung cancer. This clonotype came up a few times. What it binds is not known. Every TCR cDNA molecule bore its own unique molecular identifier. MiXCR, applied by TCRdb to the 5' RACE reads, yields one record per CDR3 protein. The sample has around 110,000 distinct CDR3 sequences, 9.5% to 15% seen once. The germline V and J ends were trimmed by 2 bases and 6 bases, with 8 bases remaining between them. The CDR3 runs to 12 residues. CDR1 and CDR2 (germline): MGHDK, SYGVNS. The time point denotes: blood at routine non-recurrence follow-up after resection. The study sequenced unsorted whole RNA from tumor, nontumor lung or frozen PBMC. Regarding the study as a whole: Ubiquitous expanded tumor TCRs were seen in blood more at resection than at follow-up.

The sequencing here drew on PBMCs, taken at follow-up. The clonotype comes from a male donor with early-stage non-small cell lung cancer. V gene TRBV25-1 combines with J gene TRBJ2-7; D remains ambiguous. The CDR3 DNA follows: TGTGCCAGCAGTGAACCAGGCCCCGAGCAGTACTTC. Translation gives CASSEPGPEQYF.